Following are 2 T cell receptor gamma chains from one sample sequenced in a study of γδ T cells in repeated Plasmodium falciparum infection. TCRdb re-identified clones in the multiplex PCR reads via CATT. The sample comprises approximately 26,000 gamma-chain clones, about 2.9% of which are singletons, and roughly a third rests with the top ten. Bulk repertoires came from Vgamma9/Vdelta2+ or Vdelta2-negative gammadelta T cells flow-sorted from PBMC. The specimen sequenced was gamma-delta T cells from blood. The receptors here all came from a pool of human donors (malaria-infected and uninfected, not separated).

The table lists this clone with many counts. The protein TCRdb lists belongs to a much larger clone and differs from this DNA's translation at residue 9, which points to a read error; the protein shown is made from the DNA. The chain carries TRGV2 and TRGJ1 or TRGJ2. CDR1 is EGSNGY, CDR2 YDSYNSKV, per germline. The CDR3 length is 12 residues. CDR3 residues: CATWSFYYRKLF. CDR3 sequence (DNA): TGTGCCACCTGGTCATTTTATTATAGGAAACTCTTT.

This clone was observed at least ten times. This is likely an artifact of a read error, given a far larger clone one base away. Additional DNA sequences in this sample encode the identical CDR3. This chain joins TRGV4 and TRGJ1 or TRGJ2. The J gene was missing in TCRdb and was found by matching the end of the DNA to germline. V lost 4 bases and J lost 8; bases outside the gene matches: 11. The CDR3 length is 13 residues. From germline, CDR1 is EGSTGY and CDR2 YDSYTSSV. CDR3 coding DNA: TGTGCCACCTGGGACGCCCGGGGGCATAAGAAACTCTTT. It is translated as CATWDARGHKKLF.